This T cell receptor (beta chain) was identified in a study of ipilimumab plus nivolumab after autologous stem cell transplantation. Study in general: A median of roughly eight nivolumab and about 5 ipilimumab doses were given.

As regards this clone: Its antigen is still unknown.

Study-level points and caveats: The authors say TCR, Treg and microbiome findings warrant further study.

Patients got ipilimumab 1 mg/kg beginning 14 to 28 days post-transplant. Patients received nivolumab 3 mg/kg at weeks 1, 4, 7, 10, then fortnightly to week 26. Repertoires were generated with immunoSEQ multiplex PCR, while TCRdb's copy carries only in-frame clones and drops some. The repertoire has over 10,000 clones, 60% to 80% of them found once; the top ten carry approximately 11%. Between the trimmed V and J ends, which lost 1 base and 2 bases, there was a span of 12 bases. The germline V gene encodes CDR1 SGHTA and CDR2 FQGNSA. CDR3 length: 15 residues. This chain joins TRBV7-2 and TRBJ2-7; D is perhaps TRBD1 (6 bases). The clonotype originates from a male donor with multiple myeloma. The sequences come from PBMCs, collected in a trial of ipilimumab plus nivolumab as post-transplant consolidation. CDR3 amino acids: CASSLEPGVAYEQYF. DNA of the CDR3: TGTGCCAGCAGCTTAGAACCAGGGGTCGCCTACGAGCAGTACTTC.